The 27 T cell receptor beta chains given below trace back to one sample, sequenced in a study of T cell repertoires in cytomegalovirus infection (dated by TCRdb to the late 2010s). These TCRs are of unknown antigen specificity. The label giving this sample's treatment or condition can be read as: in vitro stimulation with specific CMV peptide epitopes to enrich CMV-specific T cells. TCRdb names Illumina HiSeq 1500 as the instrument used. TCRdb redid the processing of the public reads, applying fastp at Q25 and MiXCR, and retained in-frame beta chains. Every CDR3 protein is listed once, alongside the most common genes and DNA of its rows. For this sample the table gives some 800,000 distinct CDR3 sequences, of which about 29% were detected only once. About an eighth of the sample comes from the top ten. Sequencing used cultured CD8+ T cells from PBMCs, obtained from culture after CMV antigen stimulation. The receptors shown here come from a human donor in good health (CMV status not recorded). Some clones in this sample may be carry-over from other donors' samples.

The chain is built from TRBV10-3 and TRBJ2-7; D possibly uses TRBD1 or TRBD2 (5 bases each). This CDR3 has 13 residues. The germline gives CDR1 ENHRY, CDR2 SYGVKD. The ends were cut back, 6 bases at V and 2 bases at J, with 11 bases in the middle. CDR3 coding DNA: TGTGCCATCAGGGGGGACCGAACCTACGAGCAGTACGTC. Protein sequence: CAIRGDRTYEQYV.

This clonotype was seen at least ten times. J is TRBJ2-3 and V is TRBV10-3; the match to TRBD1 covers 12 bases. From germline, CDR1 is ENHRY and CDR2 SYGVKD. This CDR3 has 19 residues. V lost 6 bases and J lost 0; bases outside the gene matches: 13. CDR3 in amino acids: CAIRNRDRGRGESTDTQYF. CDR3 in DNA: TGTGCCATCAGGAACCGGGACAGGGGGCGCGGTGAGAGCACAGATACGCAGTATTTT.

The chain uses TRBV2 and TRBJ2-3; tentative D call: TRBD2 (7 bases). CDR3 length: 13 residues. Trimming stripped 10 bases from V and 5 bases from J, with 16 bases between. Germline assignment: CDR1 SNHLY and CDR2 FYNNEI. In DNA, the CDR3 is TGTGCCACCCCCCGGGGGGCTGAAGATACGCAGTATTTT. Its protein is CATPRGAEDTQYF.

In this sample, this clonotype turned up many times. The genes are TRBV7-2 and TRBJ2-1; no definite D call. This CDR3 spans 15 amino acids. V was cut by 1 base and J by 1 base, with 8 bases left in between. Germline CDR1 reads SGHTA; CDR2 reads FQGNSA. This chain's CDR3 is CASSLDFVSYNEQFF. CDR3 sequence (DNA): TGTGCCAGCAGCTTAGATTTTGTGTCCTACAATGAGCAGTTCTTC.

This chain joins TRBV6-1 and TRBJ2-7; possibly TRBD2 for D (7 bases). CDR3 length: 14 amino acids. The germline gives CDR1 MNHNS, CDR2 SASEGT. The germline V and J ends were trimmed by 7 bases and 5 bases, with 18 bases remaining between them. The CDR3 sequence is CASTGGHIINEQYV. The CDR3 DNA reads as TGTGCCAGCACCGGGGGGCATATTATCAACGAGCAGTACGTC.

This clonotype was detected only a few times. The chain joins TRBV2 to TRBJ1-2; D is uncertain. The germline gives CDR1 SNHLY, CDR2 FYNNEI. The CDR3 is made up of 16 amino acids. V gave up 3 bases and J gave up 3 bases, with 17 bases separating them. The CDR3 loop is CASSDLASENYYGYTF. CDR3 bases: TGTGCCAGCAGTGATCTGGCATCTGAAAATTACTATGGCTACACCTTC. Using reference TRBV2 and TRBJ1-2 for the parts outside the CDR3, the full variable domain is EPEVTQTPSHQVTQMGQEVILRCVPISNHLYFYWYRQILGQKVEFLVSFYNNEISEKSEIFDDQFSVERPDGSNFTLKIRSTKLEDSAMYFCASSDLASENYYGYTFGSGTRLTVV.

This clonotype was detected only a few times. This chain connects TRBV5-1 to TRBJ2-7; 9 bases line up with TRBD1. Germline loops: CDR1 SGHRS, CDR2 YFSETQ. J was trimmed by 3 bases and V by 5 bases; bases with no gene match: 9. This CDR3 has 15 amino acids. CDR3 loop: CASSLGQGNNYEQYF. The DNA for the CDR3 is TGCGCCAGCAGTCTGGGACAGGGCAATAACTACGAGCAGTACTTC.

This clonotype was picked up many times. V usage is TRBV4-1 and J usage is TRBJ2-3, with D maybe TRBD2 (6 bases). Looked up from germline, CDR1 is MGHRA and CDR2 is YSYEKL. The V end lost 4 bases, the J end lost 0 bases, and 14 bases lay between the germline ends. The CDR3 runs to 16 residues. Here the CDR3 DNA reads TGCGCCAGCAGCCGATATTCCGGGGGAAGCACAGATACGCAGTATTTT. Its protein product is CASSRYSGGSTDTQYF.

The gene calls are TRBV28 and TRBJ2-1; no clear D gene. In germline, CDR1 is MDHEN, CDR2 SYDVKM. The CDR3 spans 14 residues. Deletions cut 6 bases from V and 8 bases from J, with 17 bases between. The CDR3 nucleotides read TGTGCCAGCAGACATATTATTGGGGTCCATGAGCAGTTCTTC. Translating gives CASRHIIGVHEQFF.

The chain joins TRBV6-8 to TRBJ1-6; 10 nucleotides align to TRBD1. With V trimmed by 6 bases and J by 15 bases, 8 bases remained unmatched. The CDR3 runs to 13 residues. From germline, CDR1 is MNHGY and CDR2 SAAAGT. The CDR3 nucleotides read TGTGCCAGCAGATGGACAGGGGGAGATTTCCTCCACTTT. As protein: CASRWTGGDFLHF.

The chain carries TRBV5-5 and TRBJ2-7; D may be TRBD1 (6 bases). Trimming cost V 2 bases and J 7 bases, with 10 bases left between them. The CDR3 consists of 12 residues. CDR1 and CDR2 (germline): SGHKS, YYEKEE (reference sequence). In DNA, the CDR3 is TGTGCCAGCAGCTTCACAGGGTTTGAGCAGTACTTC. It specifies CASSFTGFEQYF.

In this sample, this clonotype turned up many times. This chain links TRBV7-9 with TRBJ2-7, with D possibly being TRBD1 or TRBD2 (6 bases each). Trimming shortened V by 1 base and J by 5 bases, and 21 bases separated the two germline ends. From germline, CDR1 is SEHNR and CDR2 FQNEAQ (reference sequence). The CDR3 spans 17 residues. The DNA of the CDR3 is TGTGCCAGCAGCTTAGTTACCCGCGCAGGGGACTTCCACGAGCAGTACGTC. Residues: CASSLVTRAGDFHEQYV.

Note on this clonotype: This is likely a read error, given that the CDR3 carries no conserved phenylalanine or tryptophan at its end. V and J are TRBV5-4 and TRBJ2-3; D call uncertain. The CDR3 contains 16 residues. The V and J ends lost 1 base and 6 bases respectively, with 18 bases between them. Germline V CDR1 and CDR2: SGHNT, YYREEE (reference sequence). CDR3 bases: TGTGCCAGCAGCTTGTTGACCTCCCGAGATGAGGATACGCAGTATTAT. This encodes CASSLLTSRDEDTQYY.

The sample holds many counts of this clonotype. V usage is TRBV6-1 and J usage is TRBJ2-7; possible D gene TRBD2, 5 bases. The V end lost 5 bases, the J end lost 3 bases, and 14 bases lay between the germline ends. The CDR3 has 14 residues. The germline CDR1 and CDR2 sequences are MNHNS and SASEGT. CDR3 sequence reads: CASSRSGHGYEQYF. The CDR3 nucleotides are TGTGCCAGCAGTCGCAGCGGTCACGGCTACGAGCAGTACTTC.

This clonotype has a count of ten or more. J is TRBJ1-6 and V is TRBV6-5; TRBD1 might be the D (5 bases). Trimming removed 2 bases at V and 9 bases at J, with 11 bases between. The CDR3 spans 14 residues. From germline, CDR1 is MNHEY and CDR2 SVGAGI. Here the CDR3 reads CASSYGAGRSPLHF. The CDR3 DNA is TGTGCCAGCAGTTACGGGGCAGGGCGTTCACCCCTCCACTTT.

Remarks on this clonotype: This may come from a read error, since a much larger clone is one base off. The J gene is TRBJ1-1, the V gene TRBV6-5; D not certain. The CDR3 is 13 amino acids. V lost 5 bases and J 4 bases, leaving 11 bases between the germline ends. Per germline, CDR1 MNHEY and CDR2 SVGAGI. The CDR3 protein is CASSRSEGTEAFF. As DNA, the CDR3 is TGTGCCAGCAGTCGCAGTGAGGGCACTGAAGCTTTCTTT.

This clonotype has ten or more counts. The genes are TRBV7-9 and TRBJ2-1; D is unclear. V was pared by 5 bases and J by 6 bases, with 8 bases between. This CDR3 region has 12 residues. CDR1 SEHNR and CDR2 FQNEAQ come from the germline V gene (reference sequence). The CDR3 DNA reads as TGTGCCAGCAGCCCAGGTCCCAATGAGCAGTTCTTC. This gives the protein CASSPGPNEQFF.

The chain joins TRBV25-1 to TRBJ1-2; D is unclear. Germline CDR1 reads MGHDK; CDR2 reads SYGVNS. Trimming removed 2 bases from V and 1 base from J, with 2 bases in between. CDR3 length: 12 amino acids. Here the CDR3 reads CASSESNYGYTF. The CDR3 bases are TGTGCCAGCAGTGAAAGTAACTATGGCTACACCTTC.

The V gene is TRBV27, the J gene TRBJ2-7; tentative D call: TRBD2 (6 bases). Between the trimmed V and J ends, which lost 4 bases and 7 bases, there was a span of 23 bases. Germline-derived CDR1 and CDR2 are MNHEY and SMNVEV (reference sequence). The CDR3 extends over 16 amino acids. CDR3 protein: CASSSSTSLSLWEQYF. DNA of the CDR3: TGTGCCAGCAGTTCTTCTACTAGCCTCTCCCTCTGGGAGCAGTACTTC.

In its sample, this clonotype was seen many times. CDR3 sequence: CASSRGVQPQHF. In DNA form, the CDR3 reads TGTGCCAGCAGCAGGGGTGTTCAGCCCCAGCATTTT. The V gene is TRBV7-2, the J gene TRBJ1-5; TRBD1 is a possible D gene (5 bases). In germline, CDR1 is SGHTA, CDR2 FQGNSA. CDR3 size: 12 residues. Trimming took 5 bases from V and 6 from J, leaving 8 bases between them.

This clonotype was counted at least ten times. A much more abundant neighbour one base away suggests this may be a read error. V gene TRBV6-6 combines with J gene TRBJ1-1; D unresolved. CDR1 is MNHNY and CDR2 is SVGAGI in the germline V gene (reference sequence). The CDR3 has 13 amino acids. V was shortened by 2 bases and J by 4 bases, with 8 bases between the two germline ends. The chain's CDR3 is CASSYGQSTEAFF. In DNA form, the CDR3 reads TGTGCCAGCAGTTACGGGCAGAGCACTGAAGCTTTCTTT.

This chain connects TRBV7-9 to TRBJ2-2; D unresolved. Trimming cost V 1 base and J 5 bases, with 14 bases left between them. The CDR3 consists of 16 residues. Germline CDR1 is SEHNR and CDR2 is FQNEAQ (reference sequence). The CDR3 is CASSLERNGWTGELFF. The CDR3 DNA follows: TGTGCCAGCAGCTTAGAACGGAACGGGTGGACCGGGGAGCTGTTTTTT.

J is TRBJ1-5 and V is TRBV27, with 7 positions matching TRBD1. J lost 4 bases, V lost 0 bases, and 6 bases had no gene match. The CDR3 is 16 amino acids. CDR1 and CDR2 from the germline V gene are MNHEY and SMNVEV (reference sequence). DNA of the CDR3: TGTGCCAGCAGTTTATCGATAGGGGACAGAAATCAGCCCCAGCATTTT. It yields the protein CASSLSIGDRNQPQHF.

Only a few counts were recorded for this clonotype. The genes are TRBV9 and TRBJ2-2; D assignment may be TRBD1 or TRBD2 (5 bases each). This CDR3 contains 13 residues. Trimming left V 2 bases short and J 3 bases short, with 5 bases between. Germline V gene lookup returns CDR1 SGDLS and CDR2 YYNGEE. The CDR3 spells CASSVGDTGELFF. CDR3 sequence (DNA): TGTGCCAGCAGCGTGGGGGACACCGGGGAGCTGTTTTTT.

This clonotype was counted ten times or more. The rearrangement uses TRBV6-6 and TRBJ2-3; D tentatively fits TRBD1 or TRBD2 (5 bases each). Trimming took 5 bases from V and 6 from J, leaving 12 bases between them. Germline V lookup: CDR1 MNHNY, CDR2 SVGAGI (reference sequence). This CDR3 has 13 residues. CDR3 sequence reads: CASSTGAPDTQYF. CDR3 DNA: TGTGCCAGCAGTACCGGGGCCCCGGATACGCAGTATTTT.

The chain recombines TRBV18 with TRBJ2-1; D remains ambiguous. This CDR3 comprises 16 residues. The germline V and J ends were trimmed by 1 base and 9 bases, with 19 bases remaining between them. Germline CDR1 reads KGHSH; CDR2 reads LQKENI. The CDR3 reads CASSPLHLASYGEQFF. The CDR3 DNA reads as TGTGCCAGCTCACCACTCCACTTGGCCTCTTATGGTGAGCAGTTCTTC.

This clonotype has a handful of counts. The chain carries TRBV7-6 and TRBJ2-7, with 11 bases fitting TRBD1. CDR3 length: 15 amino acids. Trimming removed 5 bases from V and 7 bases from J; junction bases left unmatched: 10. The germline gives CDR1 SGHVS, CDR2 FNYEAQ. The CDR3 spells CASSHGTGGIGEQYF. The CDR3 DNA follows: TGTGCCAGCAGCCATGGGACAGGGGGAATCGGAGAGCAGTACTTC.